This entry lists 4 T cell receptor beta chains sequenced from one sample in a study of spatial heterogeneity in lung cancer. TCRdb redid the calling of the 5' RACE reads with MiXCR, one entry per CDR3 protein. Among some 120,000 distinct CDR3 sequences listed, 9% to 15% were seen once. Time point of the sample: blood at routine non-recurrence follow-up after resection. Tumor, nontumor lung or frozen PBMC supplied whole RNA, sequenced without sorting. The material was PBMCs, obtained at follow-up. Source of these receptors: a male donor with early-stage non-small cell lung cancer.

This clonotype has a count of ten or more. V usage is TRBV3-1 and J usage is TRBJ1-2; no clear D. Trimming pared 5 bases from V and 8 bases from J, leaving 12 bases between. CDR3 length: 12 amino acids. Germline-derived CDR1 and CDR2 are LGHDT and YNNKEL (reference sequence). CDR3: CASSYGSLGYTF. The CDR3 DNA sequence: TGTGCCAGCAGCTATGGCTCTCTCGGCTACACCTTC.

This rearrangement joins TRBV6-5 to TRBJ2-3; no firm D call. The CDR3 is 15 residues long. Trimming took 6 bases from V and 6 from J, leaving 19 bases between them. CDR1 and CDR2 (germline): MNHEY, SVGAGI. The CDR3 sequence: CASRYRNQRQDTQYF. The CDR3 DNA sequence: TGTGCCAGCAGGTACAGAAATCAAAGGCAGGATACGCAGTATTTT.

This clonotype was observed a few times. J is TRBJ2-7 and V is TRBV9; perhaps TRBD1 as D (6 bases). CDR3 size: 15 residues. The germline V gene has CDR1 SGDLS and CDR2 YYNGEE. Trimming shortened V by 4 bases and J by 1 base, and 15 bases separated the two germline ends. The CDR3 loop is CASSPSGTSSYEQYF. CDR3 coding DNA: TGTGCCAGCAGCCCATCCGGGACAAGTTCCTACGAGCAGTACTTC.

This clonotype turned up a few times. The rearrangement joins TRBV25-1 to TRBJ1-4; tentatively, D is TRBD1 (5 bases). Trimming took 0 bases from V and 3 from J, leaving 8 bases between them. The V gene's germline CDR1 is MGHDK and CDR2 SYGVNS. The CDR3 extends over 15 amino acids. CDR3 protein: CASSEYTGPNEKLFF. The CDR3 region has the DNA TGTGCCAGCAGTGAATATACAGGACCTAATGAAAAACTGTTTTTT.